What follows describes a single T cell receptor beta chain. The data derive from a study of blood T cell repertoires in COVID-19. About the study: Some COVID-19 samples were acute and others convalescent; all came from the United States, Italy and Spain. The cDNA or gDNA used as material had been derived from T cells, B-cell-depleted T cells, or PBMCs.

Per the authors' pipeline: From reference gene primer amplification, estimates of nucleated cell counts were derived. Profiling relied on immunoSEQ multiplex PCR, and the TCRdb table lists in-frame clones only, not all of them. For V, J and clone size, that table is used; D and trimming come from the DNA. The sample has about 59,000 clones, around 80% seen once. Germline V gene lookup returns CDR1 SGHRS and CDR2 YFSETQ. Unmatched junction bases numbered 5, after V lost 3 bases and J lost 4 bases. CDR3 length: 14 amino acids. This receptor was obtained from a man older than 75 with acute or convalescent COVID-19. The sample taken for sequencing was peripheral blood. The genes are TRBV5-1 and TRBJ1-2, with 8 positions matching TRBD1. In DNA form, the CDR3 reads TGCGCCAGCAGCTCCAGGGGGCCCGCCTATGGCTACACCTTC. Translating it yields CASSSRGPAYGYTF. The whole variable domain, remainder taken from reference TRBV5-1 and TRBJ1-2, is KAGVTQTPRYLIKTRGQQVTLSCSPISGHRSVSWYQQTPGQGLQFLFEYFSETQRNKGNFPGRFSGRQFSNSRSEMNVSTLELGDSALYLCASSSRGPAYGYTFGSGTRLTVV.